This TCR beta chain was observed in a study of post-analysis software for immune sequencing data. Whole-study results and caveats: Same-batch preparations were strongly co-clustered by F measure. Patients with multiple sclerosis recorded significantly lower normalized Chao1 diversity than controls, the study found. A few TRBV segments (TRBV5-6, TRBV5-1 and TRBV20-1 among them) occurred more frequently in patients than in controls.

A note on this clonotype: No antigen is known for it.

V dropped 7 bases and J dropped 2 bases, with 3 bases sitting between them. CDR1 MNHEY and CDR2 SVGAGI come from the germline V gene. The CDR3 loop spans 11 amino acids. Prepared TCR beta cDNA libraries contained unique molecular identifiers. About 500,000 cDNA molecules were obtained from approximately 0.91 to 9.4 million T cells. TCRdb reprocessed the PCR reads via MiXCR and lists one record per CDR3 protein. The sample holds approximately 460,000 distinct CDR3 sequences, nearly 45% seen once. The source of this sequence is a girl under 18 with multiple sclerosis. Sequenced material: blood. This rearrangement joins TRBV6-5 to TRBJ1-5; D is undetermined. CDR3 loop: CASTRNQPQHF. In DNA form, the CDR3 reads TGTGCCAGCACTCGCAATCAGCCCCAGCATTTT.